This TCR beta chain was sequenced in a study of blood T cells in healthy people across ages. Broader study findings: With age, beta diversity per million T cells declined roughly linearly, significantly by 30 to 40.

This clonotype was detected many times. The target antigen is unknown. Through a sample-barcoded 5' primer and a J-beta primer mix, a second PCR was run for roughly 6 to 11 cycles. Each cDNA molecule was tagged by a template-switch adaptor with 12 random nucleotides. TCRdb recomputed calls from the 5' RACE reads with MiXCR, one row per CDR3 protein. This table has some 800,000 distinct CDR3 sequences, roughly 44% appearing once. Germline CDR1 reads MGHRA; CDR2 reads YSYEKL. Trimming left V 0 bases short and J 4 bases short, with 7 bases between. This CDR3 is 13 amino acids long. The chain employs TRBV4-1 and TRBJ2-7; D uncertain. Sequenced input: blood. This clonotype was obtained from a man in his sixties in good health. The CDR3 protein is CASSQDIGYEQYF. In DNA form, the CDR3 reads TGCGCCAGCAGCCAAGATATCGGTTACGAGCAGTACTTC.